The next 16 T cell receptor beta chains were all read from a single sample in a study of blood T cell repertoires in COVID-19 (TCRdb year 2020). To prepare the library, the immunoSEQ multiplex PCR assay was applied. The table comes from immuneACCESS by way of TCRdb, which keeps in-frame sequences with V and J called. Part of the clones is missing from these tables; in studies checked, under half for an unresolved V gene and the rest for unknown reasons. A total of 68,000 or so clones appear in this sample, over 65% of them only once. The top ten clonotypes cover about 25% of the sample. The specimen sequenced was peripheral blood. The receptors derive from a human donor in a cohort sampled during active COVID-19.

This clone was seen repeatedly, ten times or more. The chain joins TRBV5-4 to TRBJ1-3; TRBD1 aligns across 8 bases. This CDR3 contains 15 residues. The junction had 2 bases not matched to a gene; V was cut back by 3 bases and J by 0 bases. CDR1 SGHNT and CDR2 YYREEE come from the germline V gene (reference sequence). CDR3 in DNA: TGTGCCAGCAGCTCGGACAGGGACTCTGGAAACACCATATATTTT. As protein: CASSSDRDSGNTIYF.

This rearrangement joins TRBV7-2 to TRBJ1-5, with D maybe TRBD1 (6 bases). V lost 5 bases and J lost 13, with 24 bases in between. Germline V gene lookup returns CDR1 SGHTA and CDR2 FQGNSA. The CDR3 is 15 amino acids. The DNA for the CDR3 is TGTGCCAGCAGCCCCTCAGCGGGGGGCGAGGGGTCGCAGCATTTT. It codes for CASSPSAGGEGSQHF.

The rearrangement links TRBV4-3 to TRBJ1-5, with unresolved D. The CDR3 has 17 residues. The germline V gene has CDR1 LGHNA and CDR2 YSLEER. Trimming pared 3 bases from V and 2 bases from J, leaving 17 bases between. Written as DNA, the CDR3 is TGCGCCAGCAGCCACCTCGGGGAGGCCGTCTGCAATCAGCCCCAGCATTTT. It specifies CASSHLGEAVCNQPQHF.

This clone occurred once. The chain couples TRBV7-2 to TRBJ2-2; maybe TRBD1 (5 bases). Trimming stripped 5 bases from V and 4 bases from J, with 17 bases between. The length of the CDR3 is 16 residues. The V gene's germline CDR1 is SGHTA and CDR2 FQGNSA. The CDR3 coding sequence is TGTGCCAGCAGCCCCCCGGCAGGGAAAGTCACCGGGGAGCTGTTTTTT. Protein: CASSPPAGKVTGELFF. Together with reference TRBV7-2 and TRBJ2-2, the CDR3 gives the full variable domain: GAGVSQSPSNKVTEKGKDVELRCDPISGHTALYWYRQSLGQGLEFLIYFQGNSAPDKSGLPSDRFSAERTGGSVSTLTIQRTQQEDSAVYLCASSPPAGKVTGELFFGEGSRLTVL.

Only a few counts were recorded for this clone. The chain uses TRBV18 and TRBJ1-6, with TRBD1 matching over 9 bases. The CDR3 is 15 amino acids. Germline V gene sequence: CDR1 KGHSH, CDR2 LQKENI. The trim removed 3 bases at V and 7 bases at J, leaving 4 bases unmatched. For the CDR3, the DNA is TGTGCCAGCTCACCTGGACAGGGGTCGAATTCACCCCTCCACTTT. It translates to CASSPGQGSNSPLHF.

The gene calls are TRBV7-2 and TRBJ2-6; 9 nucleotides match TRBD1. In germline, CDR1 is SGHTA, CDR2 FQGNSA. With V trimmed by 5 bases and J by 3 bases, 5 bases remained unmatched. This CDR3 comprises 16 residues. CDR3 DNA sequence: TGTGCCAGCAGCCCCAGGACAGGGGATGGGGCCAACGTCCTGACTTTC. Its translation is CASSPRTGDGANVLTF.

The genes are TRBV6-2 or TRBV6-3 and TRBJ2-5; tentative D call: TRBD2 (5 bases). Germline assignment: CDR1 MNHEY and CDR2 SVGEGT. This CDR3 has 15 residues. V was pared by 4 bases and J by 5 bases, with 17 bases between. CDR3 DNA sequence: TGTGCCAGCAGTTCCCCGTCAAGCGGTAGGGAGACCCAGTACTTC. Its translation is CASSSPSSGRETQYF.

The rearrangement links TRBV7-2 to TRBJ2-5; 7 bases match TRBD2. After removal of 5 bases from V and 1 base from J, the junction contained 10 bases not matched to a gene. CDR1 SGHTA and CDR2 FQGNSA come from the germline V gene. The CDR3 runs to 16 residues. CDR3 in amino acids: CASSAQREGIQETQYF. CDR3 coding DNA: TGTGCCAGCAGCGCCCAGCGGGAAGGGATCCAAGAGACCCAGTACTTC.

A few counts support this clone. V is TRBV10-3 and J is TRBJ2-6; 10 positions agree with TRBD2. Germline-derived CDR1 and CDR2 are ENHRY and SYGVKD. J lost 4 bases, V lost 7 bases, and 10 bases had no gene match. CDR3 length: 17 amino acids. The CDR3 DNA reads as TGTGCCATCAAGGCTAGCGGGGGCAACAGAGGGGCCAACGTCCTGACTTTC. The encoded protein is CAIKASGGNRGANVLTF.

The J gene is TRBJ2-3, the V gene TRBV19; D is unclear. V lost 6 bases and J 2 bases, leaving 9 bases between the germline ends. CDR3 length equals 13 residues. Per the germline V gene, CDR1 is LNHDA and CDR2 is SQIVND (reference sequence). For the CDR3, the DNA is TGTGCCAGTAGCCTCAGTTCCACAGATACGCAGTATTTT. Translating it yields CASSLSSTDTQYF.

This chain joins TRBV5-1 and TRBJ2-1; 8 bases agree with TRBD1. The ends lost 4 bases at V and 9 bases at J; junction bases unmatched: 6. The CDR3 spans 13 residues. Germline CDR1 reads SGHRS; CDR2 reads YFSETQ. Here the CDR3 DNA reads TGCGCCAGCAGCACAGGGGGTATGAGTGAGCAGTTCTTC. Its translation is CASSTGGMSEQFF. Together with reference TRBV5-1 and TRBJ2-1, the CDR3 gives the full variable domain: KAGVTQTPRYLIKTRGQQVTLSCSPISGHRSVSWYQQTPGQGLQFLFEYFSETQRNKGNFPGRFSGRQFSNSRSEMNVSTLELGDSALYLCASSTGGMSEQFFGPGTRLTVL.

The rearrangement uses TRBV24-1 and TRBJ2-5; D possibly corresponds to TRBD1 (5 bases). V was clipped by 5 bases and J by 4 bases, with 16 bases between them. The CDR3 is 15 amino acids. Germline-derived CDR1 and CDR2 are KGHDR and SFDVKD. The CDR3 DNA reads as TGTGCCACCAGTGTATCCAGGGTTGGATTAGAGACCCAGTACTTC. Translating it yields CATSVSRVGLETQYF.

The gene calls are TRBV6-5 and TRBJ2-7, with D possibly TRBD2 on 5 matching bases. Per germline, CDR1 MNHEY and CDR2 SVGAGI. This CDR3 is built from 14 residues. Trimming removed 6 bases at V and 0 bases at J, with 12 bases between. DNA for the CDR3: TGTGCCAGCAGCCCGGCGGGTTTCTCCTACGAGCAGTACTTC. It codes for CASSPAGFSYEQYF.

The chain has TRBV2 and TRBJ2-3, with 10 bases identical to TRBD2. The CDR3 runs 15 residues. With 3 bases clipped from V and 4 bases from J, the junction kept 4 bases outside the gene matches. The germline V gene encodes CDR1 SNHLY and CDR2 FYNNEI. The DNA of the CDR3 is TGTGCCAGCAGTGACCTAGCGGGAGAACCAGATACGCAGTATTTT. It codes for CASSDLAGEPDTQYF.

The rearrangement links TRBV28 to TRBJ2-3; TRBD2 matches at 11 bases. V trimming: 6 bases; J trimming: 2 bases; junction bases outside the gene matches: 4. The CDR3 length is 15 residues. Germline V gives CDR1 MDHEN, CDR2 SYDVKM. The CDR3 coding sequence is TGTGCCAGCAGCCCGACTAGCGGGGCCACAGATACGCAGTATTTT. The encoded protein is CASSPTSGATDTQYF.

V is TRBV7-2 and J is TRBJ2-3; D uncertain. The CDR3 spans 15 residues. Trimming cost V 2 bases and J 1 base, with 10 bases left between them. Germline assignment: CDR1 SGHTA and CDR2 FQGNSA. The chain's CDR3 is CASSLYQIGTDTQYF. CDR3 bases: TGTGCCAGCAGCTTATATCAGATTGGCACAGATACGCAGTATTTT.